Listed below are T cell receptor beta chains from one sample, sequenced in a study of blood T cell repertoires in COVID-19. Produced via immunoSEQ multiplex PCR; TCRdb's table is partial and in-frame only. The sample has roughly 250,000 clones; 80% to 85% are singletons. Sequencing was carried out using peripheral blood. These receptors were collected from a woman in her fifties or sixties with active or convalescent COVID-19. Both conserved end residues are part of each CDR3. Each record gives: clone size, D gene, V gene, J gene, CDR3 protein, CDR3 DNA. D genes are given only for firm matches. Rows may omit the clone size; those that give it use once, few, many or a size class.

size: -; D: -; V: TRBV7-2; J: TRBJ1-2; CDR3: CASRRDLYRNYGYTF; DNA: TGTGCCAGCAGGCGGGACCTATACCGTAACTATGGCTACACCTTC
size: -; D: -; V: TRBV4-1; J: TRBJ1-1; CDR3: CASSQDWTALNTEAFF; DNA: TGCGCCAGCAGCCAAGATTGGACAGCTCTGAACACTGAAGCTTTCTTT
size: -; D: -; V: TRBV7-9; J: TRBJ1-3; CDR3: CASSLGAGSSGGNTIYF; DNA: TGTGCCAGCAGCTTAGGTGCGGGTAGCAGTGGCGGAAACACCATATATTTT
size: -; D: TRBD2; V: TRBV5-6; J: TRBJ2-2; CDR3: CASSLLGVGGGPHGELFF; DNA: TGTGCCAGCAGCTTGCTGGGCGTTGGCGGGGGACCTCACGGGGAGCTGTTTTTT
size: -; D: -; V: TRBV5-1; J: TRBJ2-7; CDR3: CASSIKAGLVSYEQYF; DNA: TGCGCCAGCAGCATAAAAGCGGGCCTCGTTTCCTACGAGCAGTACTTC
size: once; D: TRBD1; V: TRBV6-2/TRBV6-3; J: TRBJ1-4; CDR3: CASSTASGTGGRGLFF; DNA: TGTGCCAGCAGTACAGCCTCCGGGACAGGGGGTAGAGGACTGTTTTTT
size: -; D: TRBD1; V: TRBV7-3; J: TRBJ2-7; CDR3: CASSRDRVPPYEQYF; DNA: TGTGCCAGCAGCCGTGACAGGGTACCTCCCTACGAGCAGTACTTC
size: -; D: -; V: TRBV19; J: TRBJ2-6; CDR3: CASRGPSRGTSGANVLTF; DNA: TGTGCCAGTAGGGGCCCATCTCGGGGTACCTCTGGGGCCAACGTCCTGACTTTC
size: -; D: -; V: TRBV7-2; J: TRBJ1-1; CDR3: CASSLAGGNTEAFF; DNA: TGTGCCAGCAGCTTAGCAGGGGGGAACACTGAAGCTTTCTTT
size: once; D: TRBD1; V: TRBV2; J: TRBJ1-2; CDR3: CASSRGQGWYGYTF; DNA: TGTGCCAGCAGTAGGGGACAGGGGTGGTATGGCTACACCTTC
size: -; D: TRBD1; V: TRBV6-8; J: TRBJ2-2; CDR3: CASTFGQGNTGELFF; DNA: TGTGCCAGCACCTTTGGACAGGGGAACACCGGGGAGCTGTTTTTT
size: -; D: -; V: TRBV3-1/TRBV3-2; J: TRBJ1-5; CDR3: CASSERRDGQPQHF; DNA: TGTGCCAGCAGCGAGCGGAGGGACGGCCAGCCCCAGCATTTT
size: -; D: -; V: TRBV11-2; J: TRBJ2-7; CDR3: CASSLFSNSPRTANREQYF; DNA: TGTGCCAGCAGCTTATTTTCCAACTCTCCCAGGACAGCTAACCGCGAGCAGTACTTC
size: -; D: -; V: TRBV5-1; J: TRBJ1-5; CDR3: CASSSGTPNQPQHF; DNA: TGCGCCAGCAGCTCCGGGACTCCCAATCAGCCCCAGCATTTT
size: few; D: -; V: TRBV2; J: TRBJ2-7; CDR3: CASSPHGRQAGGEQYF; DNA: TGTGCCAGCAGCCCCCATGGGAGACAGGCGGGTGGGGAGCAGTACTTC
size: few; D: -; V: TRBV19; J: TRBJ2-7; CDR3: CASSILGRAGEQYF; DNA: TGTGCCAGTAGTATTCTGGGCAGGGCAGGGGAGCAGTACTTC
size: -; D: TRBD1; V: TRBV2; J: TRBJ2-3; CDR3: CASSEVLGQAGDTQYF; DNA: TGTGCCAGCAGTGAAGTCTTGGGACAGGCCGGAGATACGCAGTATTTT
size: -; D: TRBD2; V: TRBV6-2/TRBV6-3; J: TRBJ2-1; CDR3: CASSYNSRLAGEQFF; DNA: TGTGCCAGCAGTTATAACTCCCGTCTAGCGGGGGAGCAGTTCTTC
size: -; D: TRBD2; V: TRBV5-1; J: TRBJ2-5; CDR3: CASSLGGLAGAETQYF; DNA: TGCGCCAGCAGCTTGGGCGGACTAGCGGGCGCCGAGACCCAGTACTTC
size: -; D: TRBD2; V: TRBV4-1; J: TRBJ2-1; CDR3: CASSQEASGPYNEQFF; DNA: TGCGCCAGCAGCCAAGAGGCTAGCGGGCCCTACAATGAGCAGTTCTTC
size: -; D: TRBD1; V: TRBV7-9; J: TRBJ2-6; CDR3: CASSSWDSLSGANVLTF; DNA: TGTGCCAGCAGCTCGTGGGACAGCCTCTCTGGGGCCAACGTCCTGACTTTC
size: -; D: -; V: TRBV7-3; J: TRBJ1-2; CDR3: CASSLIGGPLANYGYTF; DNA: TGTGCCAGCAGCTTAATTGGTGGCCCGCTCGCTAACTATGGCTACACCTTC
size: -; D: TRBD1; V: TRBV10-2; J: TRBJ1-5; CDR3: CASSDRQGSFRNQPQHF; DNA: TGCGCCAGCAGTGATCGACAGGGGAGTTTTCGCAATCAGCCCCAGCATTTT
size: -; D: -; V: TRBV18; J: TRBJ1-2; CDR3: CASSPPSGSRYGYTF; DNA: TGTGCCAGCTCACCGCCCAGCGGGTCACGCTATGGCTACACCTTC
size: once; D: TRBD2; V: TRBV3-1/TRBV3-2; J: TRBJ2-2; CDR3: CASSQEASGGTGELFF; DNA: TGTGCCAGCAGCCAAGAGGCTAGCGGAGGCACCGGGGAGCTGTTTTTT
size: -; D: -; V: TRBV6-5; J: TRBJ1-2; CDR3: CASSRTANYGYTF; DNA: TGTGCCAGCAGCCGGACAGCCAACTATGGCTACACCTTC
size: -; D: TRBD1; V: TRBV9; J: TRBJ2-7; CDR3: CASSPGTGIHSYEQYF; DNA: TGTGCCAGCAGCCCCGGGACAGGGATCCACTCCTACGAGCAGTACTTC
size: -; D: TRBD2; V: TRBV10-3; J: TRBJ2-5; CDR3: CAISDLAGAQETQYF; DNA: TGTGCCATCAGTGATCTAGCGGGGGCACAAGAGACCCAGTACTTC
size: -; D: TRBD1; V: TRBV6-6; J: TRBJ1-2; CDR3: CASKLGQGGYTF; DNA: TGTGCCAGCAAGTTAGGACAGGGTGGCTACACCTTC
size: few; D: -; V: TRBV5-6; J: TRBJ2-2; CDR3: CASSLGYRDAGELFF; DNA: TGTGCCAGCAGCTTGGGCTATCGGGATGCCGGGGAGCTGTTTTTT
size: -; D: TRBD1; V: TRBV6-2/TRBV6-3; J: TRBJ2-7; CDR3: CASSSYRGLVYEQYF; DNA: TGTGCCAGCAGTTCTTACAGGGGGCTCGTCTACGAGCAGTACTTC
size: once; D: TRBD2; V: TRBV7-2; J: TRBJ2-2; CDR3: CASSLVGLAGGYTGELFF; DNA: TGTGCCAGCAGCTTAGTTGGGCTAGCGGGGGGCTACACCGGGGAGCTGTTTTTT
size: -; D: TRBD2; V: TRBV9; J: TRBJ2-3; CDR3: CASSVDSGASTDTQYF; DNA: TGTGCCAGCAGCGTGGATAGCGGGGCAAGCACAGATACGCAGTATTTT
size: -; D: TRBD2; V: TRBV4-1; J: TRBJ2-3; CDR3: CASRPRAGGYDTQYF; DNA: TGCGCCAGCAGACCCCGAGCGGGGGGCTATGATACGCAGTATTTT
size: -; D: -; V: TRBV9; J: TRBJ1-3; CDR3: CASRSGPTGNTIYF; DNA: TGTGCCAGCAGGTCAGGTCCTACTGGAAACACCATATATTTT
size: few; D: -; V: TRBV27; J: TRBJ1-1; CDR3: CASSLRFRGYGSEGTEAFF; DNA: TGTGCCAGCAGTTTACGGTTTCGTGGATATGGGTCGGAGGGCACTGAAGCTTTCTTT
size: -; D: TRBD1; V: TRBV19; J: TRBJ1-1; CDR3: CASRKQGSEIGTEAFF; DNA: TGTGCCAGTAGAAAACAGGGGTCAGAGATCGGAACTGAAGCTTTCTTT
size: -; D: TRBD1; V: TRBV9; J: TRBJ2-6; CDR3: CASSPGQIIAGANVLTF; DNA: TGTGCCAGCAGCCCGGGACAGATAATCGCTGGGGCCAACGTCCTGACTTTC
size: -; D: -; V: TRBV12-2; J: TRBJ1-2; CDR3: CASRLGKPGQPNYGYTF; DNA: TGTGCAAGTCGCTTAGGGAAACCGGGACAGCCAAACTATGGCTACACCTTC
size: few; D: TRBD1; V: TRBV19; J: TRBJ1-5; CDR3: CASTPGQGRGGKPQHF; DNA: TGTGCCAGTACTCCGGGACAGGGACGGGGGGGCAAGCCCCAGCATTTT
size: -; D: TRBD1; V: TRBV3-1/TRBV3-2; J: TRBJ2-5; CDR3: CASRPRTGPGRETQYF; DNA: TGCGCCAGCAGACCCAGGACAGGCCCGGGGAGAGAGACCCAGTACTTC
size: -; D: -; V: TRBV3-1/TRBV3-2; J: TRBJ1-2; CDR3: CASSQEGGGLYGYTF; DNA: TGTGCCAGCAGCCAAGAGGGGGGAGGGCTATATGGCTACACCTTC
size: -; D: -; V: TRBV7-9; J: TRBJ1-1; CDR3: CASSLASVSEAFF; DNA: TGTGCCAGCAGCTTAGCGTCTGTCAGTGAAGCTTTCTTT
size: -; D: -; V: TRBV27; J: TRBJ1-2; CDR3: CASSPRGGYGYTF; DNA: TGTGCCAGCAGTCCCCGTGGAGGCTATGGCTACACCTTC
size: -; D: TRBD1; V: TRBV29-1; J: TRBJ2-5; CDR3: CSVVIHRGEVETQYF; DNA: TGCAGCGTTGTAATTCACAGGGGAGAGGTGGAGACCCAGTACTTC
size: -; D: -; V: TRBV7-9; J: TRBJ1-2; CDR3: CASSTTSLRTPFYGYTF; DNA: TGTGCCAGCAGTACCACTTCCTTGAGGACACCTTTCTATGGCTACACCTTC
size: -; D: -; V: TRBV7-2; J: TRBJ1-5; CDR3: CASSPGGLGQPQHF; DNA: TGTGCCAGCAGCCCCGGGGGGTTGGGTCAGCCCCAGCATTTT
size: -; D: TRBD1; V: TRBV6-2/TRBV6-3; J: TRBJ2-7; CDR3: CASSYPSLPGQGSYEQYF; DNA: TGTGCCAGCAGTTACCCCTCCCTACCGGGACAGGGATCCTACGAGCAGTACTTC
size: -; D: -; V: TRBV9; J: TRBJ1-2; CDR3: CASSVGWQTNYGYTF; DNA: TGTGCCAGCAGCGTAGGGTGGCAGACTAACTATGGCTACACCTTC
size: -; D: -; V: TRBV12-3/TRBV12-4; J: TRBJ2-1; CDR3: CASRQGVVHEQFF; DNA: TGTGCCAGCAGACAGGGTGTGGTCCATGAGCAGTTCTTC
size: -; D: -; V: TRBV10-1; J: TRBJ1-1; CDR3: CASSSQVGTEAFF; DNA: TGCGCCAGCAGTAGTCAAGTCGGCACTGAAGCTTTCTTT
size: -; D: -; V: TRBV25-1; J: TRBJ2-5; CDR3: CASSEYEVSETQYF; DNA: TGTGCCAGCAGTGAATATGAGGTTTCTGAGACCCAGTACTTC